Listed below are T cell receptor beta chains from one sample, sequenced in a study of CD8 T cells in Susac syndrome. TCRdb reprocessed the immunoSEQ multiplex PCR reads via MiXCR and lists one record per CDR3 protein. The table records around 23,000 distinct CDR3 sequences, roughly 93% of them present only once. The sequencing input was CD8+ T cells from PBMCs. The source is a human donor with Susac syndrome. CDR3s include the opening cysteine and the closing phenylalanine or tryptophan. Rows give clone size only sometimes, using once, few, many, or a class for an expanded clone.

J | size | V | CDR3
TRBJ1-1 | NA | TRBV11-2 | CASSFLDREAFF
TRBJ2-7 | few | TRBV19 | CASSMDSYEQYF
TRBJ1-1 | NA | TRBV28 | CASSADRGLTLGNTEAFF
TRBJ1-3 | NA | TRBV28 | CASSLYPPSDRTSGNTIYF
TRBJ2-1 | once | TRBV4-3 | CASSQQEGLAGGHESSYNEQFF
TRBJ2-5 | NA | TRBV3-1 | CASSQVGTQETQYF
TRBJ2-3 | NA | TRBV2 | CASIALVGLADTQYF
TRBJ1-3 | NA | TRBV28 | CASSLPTGAGNTIYF
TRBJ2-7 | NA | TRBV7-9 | CASSLAQGLFYEQYF
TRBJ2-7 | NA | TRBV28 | CASLSPGLAGQYEQYF
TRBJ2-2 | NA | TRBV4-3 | CASSQIQGASGELFF
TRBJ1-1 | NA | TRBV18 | CASSPPGENTEAFF
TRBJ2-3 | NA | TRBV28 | CASSPPKGRTDTQYF
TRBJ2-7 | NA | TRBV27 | CASSFGTPITYEQYF
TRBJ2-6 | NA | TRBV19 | CASLGLSGANVLTF
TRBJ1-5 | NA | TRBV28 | CASSLGQGRGNQPQHF
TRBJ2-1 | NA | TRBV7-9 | CASSSSTDRNEQFF
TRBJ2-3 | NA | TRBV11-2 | CASSLARTSGRDTQYF
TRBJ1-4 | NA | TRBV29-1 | CSGGRASEKLFF
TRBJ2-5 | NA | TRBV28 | CASSLWLLAGEETQYF
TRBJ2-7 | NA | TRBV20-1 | CSARDSREQYF